One sample yielded the 21 T cell receptor beta chains listed below, sequenced in a study of cytomegalovirus exposure and HLA in healthy donors. Both 60 Vbeta primers and 13 Jbeta primers went into the PCR. Using immunoSEQ multiplex PCR, the repertoire was profiled, and TCRdb retains in-frame clones only, with some absent. The sample carries about 140,000 clones, 88% recorded once. Input material: PBMCs. These receptors were obtained from a woman in her thirties or forties in good health and CMV-seronegative.

The chain recombines TRBV28 with TRBJ2-7; D perhaps matches TRBD2 (6 bases). Deletions cut 3 bases from V and 4 bases from J, with 16 bases between. The CDR3 is 15 residues long. Germline V gives CDR1 MDHEN, CDR2 SYDVKM. In nucleotides, the CDR3 is TGTGCCAGCAGTTTCGGAGGGTACCGGTCGTACGAGCAGTACTTC. Translation gives CASSFGGYRSYEQYF.

V gene TRBV11-3 combines with J gene TRBJ2-3, with 7 bases fitting TRBD2. J gave up 4 bases and V 4 bases, and 17 bases lay outside the gene matches. CDR3 length equals 18 residues. Looked up from germline, CDR1 is SGHNT and CDR2 is YENEEA. CDR3 sequence reads: CASSWSVFGGRSADTQYF. The CDR3, as DNA: TGTGCCAGCAGCTGGTCGGTATTCGGCGGGAGATCAGCAGATACGCAGTATTTT.

This clone appeared a few times. The gene calls are TRBV27 and TRBJ2-1; D perhaps matches TRBD2 (5 bases). Trimming cost V 10 bases and J 4 bases, with 17 bases left between them. The CDR3 covers 14 residues. The germline gives CDR1 MNHEY, CDR2 SMNVEV (reference sequence). CDR3 sequence reads: CATGLLLTYNEQFF. CDR3 DNA: TGTGCCACCGGACTCCTTCTGACTTACAATGAGCAGTTCTTC.

The DNA for the CDR3 is TGTGCCAGCAGGGCCGGACTAGCGGGAAACCACGAGCAGTACTTC. It encodes CASRAGLAGNHEQYF. The chain links TRBV2 to TRBJ2-7; 12 bases are a match to TRBD2. CDR1 and CDR2 (germline): SNHLY, FYNNEI. The V gene end was trimmed by 6 bases and the J gene end by 5 bases; junction bases not matched to a gene: 8. This CDR3 has 15 residues.

V is TRBV6-5 and J is TRBJ2-1, with D possibly being TRBD2 (5 bases). This CDR3 has 12 residues. Trimming cost V 6 bases and J 9 bases, with 12 bases left between them. The germline V gene encodes CDR1 MNHEY and CDR2 SVGAGI. CDR3 region: CASRPRVGEQFF. The DNA of the CDR3 is TGTGCCAGCAGGCCGCGGGTGGGTGAGCAGTTCTTC.

In this sample, this clone turned up a few times. The V call is TRBV4-1, the J call TRBJ1-2, with TRBD1 matching 9 bases. Germline assignment: CDR1 MGHRA and CDR2 YSYEKL. With 3 bases clipped from V and 8 bases from J, the junction kept 10 bases outside the gene matches. This CDR3 comprises 15 residues. The CDR3 nucleotides are TGCGCCAGCAGCCACCCCGGACAGGGGATACGCGGCTACACCTTC. It codes for CASSHPGQGIRGYTF.

In DNA form, the CDR3 reads TGCGCCAGCAGCTTGGCCTCCTTCGGGACAACACAAGAGACCCAGTACTTC. It translates to CASSLASFGTTQETQYF. V usage is TRBV5-1 and J usage is TRBJ2-5; D is possibly TRBD1 (6 bases). The V end lost 0 bases, the J end lost 2 bases, and 17 bases lay between the germline ends. This CDR3 region has 17 residues. Germline CDR1 reads SGHRS; CDR2 reads YFSETQ. Looking up the rest from reference TRBV5-1 and TRBJ2-5 gives the full variable domain: KAGVTQTPRYLIKTRGQQVTLSCSPISGHRSVSWYQQTPGQGLQFLFEYFSETQRNKGNFPGRFSGRQFSNSRSEMNVSTLELGDSALYLCASSLASFGTTQETQYFGPGTRLLVL.

This chain connects TRBV27 to TRBJ2-7; 10 positions agree with TRBD2. CDR3 length equals 17 residues. Losses at the gene ends were 3 bases for V and 6 bases for J; bases not matched to a gene: 14. The germline V gene has CDR1 MNHEY and CDR2 SMNVEV (reference sequence). The CDR3 spells CASSFRDLAGAPLEQYF. As DNA, the CDR3 is TGTGCCAGCAGTTTTCGGGACCTAGCGGGAGCCCCCCTCGAGCAGTACTTC.

This sequence joins TRBV7-8 and TRBJ2-5, with TRBD2 matching 7 bases. The germline CDR1 and CDR2 sequences are SGHVS and FQNEAQ. The V gene end was trimmed by 3 bases and the J gene end by 0 bases; junction bases not matched to a gene: 16. This CDR3 is 19 amino acids long. In DNA, the CDR3 is TGTGCCAGCAGCTTCAACCCCCTGACTAGCAGTCGTTACCAAGAGACCCAGTACTTC. Amino acids: CASSFNPLTSSRYQETQYF. The full variable domain, rest sourced from reference TRBV7-8 and TRBJ2-5, is GAGVSQSPRYKVAKRGQDVALRCDPISGHVSLFWYQQALGQGPEFLTYFQNEAQLDKSGLPSDRFFAERPEGSVSTLKIQRTQQEDSAVYLCASSFNPLTSSRYQETQYFGPGTRLLVL.

The chain carries TRBV4-2 and TRBJ2-4; D unresolved. CDR1 LGHNA and CDR2 YNFKEQ come from the germline V gene. Trimming shortened V by 0 bases and J by 7 bases, and 7 bases separated the two germline ends. The CDR3 spans 13 residues. CDR3 coding DNA: TGTGCCAGCAGCCAAGATCCCCCGAACATTCAGTACTTC. Protein sequence: CASSQDPPNIQYF.

This clone was recorded once. The V gene is TRBV6-1, the J gene TRBJ2-3, with 13 bases fitting TRBD2. Per germline, CDR1 MNHNS and CDR2 SASEGT. The junction had 3 bases not matched to a gene; V was cut back by 4 bases and J by 5 bases. CDR3 size: 15 residues. CDR3 in DNA: TGTGCCAGCAGTGTACTAGCGGGAGGGGAAGATACGCAGTATTTT. Translating it yields CASSVLAGGEDTQYF.

The V gene is TRBV5-1, the J gene TRBJ2-7; TRBD1 is a possible D gene (5 bases). Germline assignment: CDR1 SGHRS and CDR2 YFSETQ. Trimming removed 4 bases from V and 5 bases from J, with 13 bases in between. The CDR3 runs to 13 residues. CDR3 protein: CASSGQGTNEQYF. The CDR3 DNA follows: TGCGCCAGCAGCGGGCAGGGCACCAACGAGCAGTACTTC.

This chain links TRBV27 with TRBJ2-1; 12 nucleotides line up with TRBD2. V dropped 5 bases and J dropped 4; count of bases not matched to a gene: 6. This CDR3 comprises 16 residues. In germline, CDR1 is MNHEY, CDR2 SMNVEV (reference sequence). The CDR3 here is CASSSTSGRSYNEQFF. The CDR3 DNA follows: TGTGCCAGCAGTAGTACTAGCGGGAGGTCATACAATGAGCAGTTCTTC.

This clone was counted between two and nine times. The chain uses TRBV9 and TRBJ1-3, with D tentatively TRBD1 (5 bases). The CDR3 is 16 residues long. V gave up 2 bases and J gave up 0 bases, with 12 bases separating them. Germline V gene sequence: CDR1 SGDLS, CDR2 YYNGEE. In nucleotides, the CDR3 is TGTGCCAGCAGCGTTTTTTTAGGGGACTCTGGAAACACCATATATTTT. It codes for CASSVFLGDSGNTIYF.

The J gene is TRBJ2-7, the V gene TRBV19; perhaps TRBD1 as D (5 bases). This CDR3 comprises 15 residues. V was pared by 0 bases and J by 1 base, with 10 bases between. CDR1 and CDR2 (germline): LNHDA, SQIVND (reference sequence). The CDR3 DNA sequence: TGTGCCAGTAGTATAGATCTGCAGGGTTCCTACGAGCAGTACTTC. This codes for CASSIDLQGSYEQYF.

The V and J genes are TRBV28 and TRBJ2-7, with 7 bases identical to TRBD1. V dropped 3 bases and J dropped 4; count of bases not matched to a gene: 9. This CDR3 contains 15 residues. CDR1 and CDR2 from the germline V gene are MDHEN and SYDVKM. CDR3 loop: CASSFHRQGLYEQYF. CDR3 in DNA: TGTGCCAGCAGTTTCCACCGACAGGGTTTATACGAGCAGTACTTC.

This clone has more than one count but fewer than ten. The V gene is TRBV18, the J gene TRBJ2-7; 10 bases map to TRBD2. The ends lost 3 bases at V and 4 bases at J; junction bases unmatched: 6. The CDR3 extends over 15 amino acids. Germline V gives CDR1 KGHSH, CDR2 LQKENI. The CDR3 region has the DNA TGTGCCAGCTCACCGGGGGGACTAGCGCTATACGAGCAGTACTTC. Protein: CASSPGGLALYEQYF.

As for this clone: Distinct nucleotide sequences in the sample also encode this CDR3. V usage is TRBV11-2 and J usage is TRBJ1-5, with TRBD1 matching over 9 bases. After removal of 4 bases from V and 1 base from J, the junction contained 5 bases not matched to a gene. The CDR3 has 16 residues. Germline CDR1 SGHAT, CDR2 FQNNGV. CDR3 bases: TGTGCCAGCAGCTCAGGACAGGGGCTAAGCAATCAGCCCCAGCATTTT. This encodes CASSSGQGLSNQPQHF.

This chain links TRBV4-1 with TRBJ1-1; no reliable D call. Germline V gene sequence: CDR1 MGHRA, CDR2 YSYEKL. Trimming removed 0 bases at V and 0 bases at J, with 5 bases between. The CDR3 length is 14 residues. The CDR3 spells CASSQDPLNTEAFF. The CDR3 DNA reads TGCGCCAGCAGCCAAGATCCATTGAACACTGAAGCTTTCTTT.

The chain links TRBV6-5 to TRBJ2-7, with D maybe TRBD1 (6 bases). The CDR3 has 11 amino acids. Looked up from germline, CDR1 is MNHEY and CDR2 is SVGAGI. V lost 5 bases, J lost 11 bases, and 13 bases lay in between. The CDR3 sequence is CASSEWAGEYF. The CDR3 DNA reads TGTGCCAGCAGTGAATGGGCAGGGGAGTACTTC.

The V and J genes are TRBV28 and TRBJ2-1, with 8 bases aligning to TRBD2. J gave up 4 bases and V 4 bases, and 9 bases lay outside the gene matches. Germline V gene data show CDR1 as MDHEN and CDR2 as SYDVKM. The CDR3 sequence is 16 residues long. As DNA, the CDR3 is TGTGCCAGCAGTTCAAACCCAGCGGGAGCGTACAATGAGCAGTTCTTC. This sequence encodes CASSSNPAGAYNEQFF.